This T cell receptor beta chain was sequenced during a study of human T cells and chemical hapten exposure. Whole-study context: The use of 2% DPC on roughly 2 cm by roughly 2 cm of upper inner arm skin constituted sensitization. In the roughly 24-week study, patients were dosed weekly with diphenylcyclopropenone on the scalp throughout. Study observations and caveats: Versus controls, expanded TCRs had significantly more large CDR3 similarity clusters. The presence of alopecia in the donors means their immune response may differ from healthy people's.

Germline V gene sequence: CDR1 DFQATT, CDR2 SNEGSKA (reference sequence). V was trimmed by 1 base and J by 1 base, leaving 8 bases between them. There are 13 residues in the CDR3. In regard to this clonotype: Its matching antigen is unknown.

TCRdb passed the RACE reads through MiXCR, listing each CDR3 protein once. The sample lists about 190,000 distinct CDR3 sequences, about 22% seen once, with about 2.5% in the top ten. Time point denoted: patch test 3, about 24 weeks after DPC sensitization. Treatment: therapeutic diphenylcyclopropenone sensitization with weekly scalp DPC. J is TRBJ2-7 and V is TRBV20-1; D uncertain. This clonotype originated in a woman aged 40 to 50 with alopecia areata. Some clones in this sample may be carry-over from other donors' samples. Sequences were derived from whole blood, sampled in connection with sensitization to the hapten diphenylcyclopropenone (DPC). The CDR3 reads CSARALGSYEQYF. DNA of the CDR3: TGCAGTGCTAGAGCGTTGGGATCCTACGAGCAGTACTTC.